This TCR beta chain was sequenced in a study of T cell repertoires in cytomegalovirus infection. The wider study: It can be stated that public TCR beta signatures indicated CMV infection as well as a matching HLA type.

TCRdb reprocessed the reads via MiXCR and lists one record per CDR3 protein. The table lists 62,000 or so distinct CDR3 sequences, around 20% of them singletons, with 73% in the top ten. To note about this clonotype: Its matching antigen is unknown.

Overall study findings and caveats: Predominance within the ex vivo response was attributable to HLA-C-restricted CMV-specific TCR beta clonotypes.

The input for sequencing was CD8+ T cells from cultured PBMCs, taken from culture after CMV antigen stimulation. The TCR comes from a human donor in good health (CMV status not recorded). Some clones in this sample may be carry-over from other donors' samples.

As DNA, the CDR3 is TGTGCCAGCAGCTTAGTCGTAGGGTATGGCGAGCAGTACTTC. It encodes CASSLVVGYGEQYF. The rearrangement joins TRBV7-6 to TRBJ2-7; no clear D gene. This CDR3 region has 14 residues. Trimming cost V 1 base and J 6 bases, with 13 bases left between them. Per germline, CDR1 SGHVS and CDR2 FNYEAQ.